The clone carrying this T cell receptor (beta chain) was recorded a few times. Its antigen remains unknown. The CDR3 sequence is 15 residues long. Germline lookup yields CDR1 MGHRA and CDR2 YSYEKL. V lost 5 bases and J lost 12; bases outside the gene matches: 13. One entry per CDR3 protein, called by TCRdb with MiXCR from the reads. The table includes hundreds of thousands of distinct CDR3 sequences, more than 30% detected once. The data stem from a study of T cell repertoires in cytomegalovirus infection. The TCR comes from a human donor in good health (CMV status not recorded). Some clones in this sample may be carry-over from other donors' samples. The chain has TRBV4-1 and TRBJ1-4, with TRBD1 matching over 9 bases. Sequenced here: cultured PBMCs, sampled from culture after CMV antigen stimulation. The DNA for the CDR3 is TGCGCCAGCAGCGCGGCGGACAGGGGTATTTTGGAACTGTTTTTT. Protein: CASSAADRGILELFF.